A selection of T cell receptor beta chains follows, all from one sample in a study of blood T cell repertoires in COVID-19. This table comes from immunoSEQ multiplex PCR, and its TCRdb copy is limited to in-frame clones, with some not included. The data contain under 95,000 clones, approximately 88% of them singletons. Sequencing was performed on peripheral blood. The receptors stem from a human donor in a cohort sampled during active COVID-19. Both conserved end residues are part of each CDR3. The D gene is left open where the match is weak. Size tells how often a clone was seen (once, few, many) or the class of an expanded clone, and some rows leave it out.

v_call	d_call	j_call	clone_size	cdr3_aa	cdr3_nt
TRBV11-2	NA	TRBJ1-5	NA	CASSLSPDGNQPQHF	TGTGCCAGCAGCTTAAGCCCTGATGGCAATCAGCCCCAGCATTTT
TRBV28	TRBD1	TRBJ2-7	NA	CASSSIFTGTGTYEQYF	TGTGCCAGCAGTTCAATCTTCACCGGGACAGGGACCTACGAGCAGTACTTC
TRBV7-9	TRBD1	TRBJ1-2	NA	CASSYRDRAGYTF	TGTGCCAGCAGCTACCGGGACAGGGCTGGCTACACCTTC
TRBV30	NA	TRBJ2-7	NA	CAWSEDTFSYEQYF	TGTGCCTGGAGTGAGGACACTTTCTCCTACGAGCAGTACTTC
TRBV28	NA	TRBJ1-4	NA	CASIEGGGSEKLFF	TGTGCCAGCATCGAGGGGGGGGGAAGTGAAAAACTGTTTTTT
TRBV3-1/TRBV3-2	TRBD2	TRBJ2-7	NA	CASSQGLAEPYAQYF	TGTGCCAGCAGCCAGGGACTAGCGGAGCCTTACGCGCAGTACTTC
TRBV18	TRBD2	TRBJ2-1	NA	CASSPPGGGYNEQFF	TGTGCCAGCTCACCACCGGGCGGGGGGTACAATGAGCAGTTCTTC
TRBV11-3	NA	TRBJ2-1	NA	CASSLGSREQFF	TGTGCCAGCAGCTTAGGAAGCCGTGAGCAGTTCTTC
TRBV7-9	NA	TRBJ1-6	NA	CASSPEPGNSPLHF	TGTGCCAGCAGCCCCGAACCGGGGAATTCACCCCTCCACTTT
TRBV7-9	NA	TRBJ1-4	NA	CASSLEGRPTHEKLFF	TGTGCCAGCAGCTTAGAAGGCAGACCGACTCACGAAAAACTGTTTTTT
TRBV19	NA	TRBJ2-7	NA	CASSTTPGGGEQYF	TGTGCCAGTAGCACAACCCCGGGCGGAGGCGAGCAGTACTTC
TRBV4-1	TRBD1	TRBJ1-2	NA	CASSPGTGGDYGYTF	TGCGCCAGCAGCCCCGGGACAGGAGGGGACTATGGCTACACCTTC
TRBV4-1	NA	TRBJ1-1	NA	CASSQEDRNTEAFF	TGCGCCAGCAGCCAAGAAGACAGAAACACTGAAGCTTTCTTT
TRBV6-2/TRBV6-3	NA	TRBJ1-1	once	CASSHGIATEAFF	TGTGCCAGCAGCCACGGTATCGCGACTGAAGCTTTCTTT
TRBV5-1	TRBD1	TRBJ2-1	NA	CASSLGTGDLEQFF	TGCGCCAGCAGCTTGGGGACAGGTGATCTTGAGCAGTTCTTC
TRBV3-1/TRBV3-2	NA	TRBJ2-2	NA	CASSQVLPNTGELFF	TGTGCCAGCAGCCAAGTCCTCCCGAACACCGGGGAGCTGTTTTTT
TRBV11-2	NA	TRBJ2-5	NA	CASSLNPGLQETQYF	TGTGCCAGCAGCTTAAATCCGGGATTACAAGAGACCCAGTACTTC
TRBV7-8	TRBD2	TRBJ2-3	NA	CASSASSGSADTQYF	TGTGCCAGCAGCGCTTCTAGCGGGAGCGCAGATACGCAGTATTTT
TRBV19	NA	TRBJ1-2	few	CASRQATVFNYGYTF	TGTGCCAGTAGACAGGCCACCGTATTCAACTATGGCTACACCTTC
TRBV25-1	TRBD1	TRBJ2-7	once	CASQGQATYEQYF	TGTGCCAGCCAGGGACAGGCGACCTACGAGCAGTACTTC
TRBV6-2/TRBV6-3	TRBD1	TRBJ2-7	NA	CASSRLGTAPGEQYF	TGTGCCAGCAGTCGATTAGGGACAGCCCCGGGGGAGCAGTACTTC
TRBV7-8	TRBD1	TRBJ2-7	NA	CASSLPPPPDRGREQYF	TGTGCCAGCAGCTTACCGCCCCCCCCCGACAGGGGGCGAGAGCAGTACTTC
TRBV7-3	NA	TRBJ1-6	NA	CASNTYRGLRDSPLHF	TGTGCCAGCAATACGTATCGGGGATTAAGGGATTCACCCCTCCACTTT
TRBV27	NA	TRBJ1-4	NA	CASSLGLNEKLFF	TGTGCCAGCAGTTTAGGGCTCAATGAAAAACTGTTTTTT
TRBV5-1	TRBD1	TRBJ1-1	NA	CASSLGQGATEAFF	TGCGCCAGCAGCTTGGGACAGGGGGCTACTGAAGCTTTCTTT
TRBV2	NA	TRBJ1-5	NA	CASSERSGVNQPQHF	TGTGCCAGCAGTGAGCGGTCCGGAGTAAATCAGCCCCAGCATTTT
TRBV9	TRBD1	TRBJ1-4	NA	CASSVNRGDREKLFF	TGTGCCAGCAGCGTAAACAGGGGTGATAGAGAAAAACTGTTTTTT
TRBV3-1/TRBV3-2	NA	TRBJ2-2	NA	CASSQVSRSGELFF	TGTGCCAGCAGCCAAGTATCTAGGTCCGGGGAGCTGTTTTTT
TRBV6-2/TRBV6-3	TRBD1	TRBJ2-3	NA	CASSHPSTGPTDTQYF	TGTGCCAGCAGCCACCCTTCGACAGGGCCCACAGATACGCAGTATTTT
TRBV3-1/TRBV3-2	TRBD1	TRBJ2-2	NA	CASGDRANTGELFF	TGTGCCAGCGGTGACAGGGCGAACACCGGGGAGCTGTTTTTT
TRBV7-9	NA	TRBJ2-3	NA	CASSLLSGGTDTQYF	TGTGCCAGCAGCTTACTTTCCGGGGGCACAGATACGCAGTATTTT
TRBV15	TRBD1	TRBJ1-6	NA	CATSPRGQNSPLHF	TGTGCCACCAGCCCTAGGGGACAGAATTCACCCCTCCACTTT
TRBV14	NA	TRBJ2-2	NA	CASSKRDTGVTGELFF	TGTGCCAGCAGCAAGAGGGATACCGGGGTCACCGGGGAGCTGTTTTTT
TRBV7-2	TRBD1	TRBJ2-6	NA	CASSKDRGPSGANVLTF	TGTGCCAGCAGCAAGGACAGGGGACCCTCTGGGGCCAACGTCCTGACTTTC
TRBV29-1	NA	TRBJ2-5	once	CSVEDPLETQYF	TGCAGCGTTGAAGATCCGTTGGAGACCCAGTACTTC
TRBV15	NA	TRBJ2-3	NA	CATSPGLSTDTQYF	TGTGCCACCAGCCCGGGACTTTCCACAGATACGCAGTATTTT
TRBV29-1	NA	TRBJ2-7	NA	CSGLRQSPSYEQYF	TGCAGCGGACTTAGACAGTCTCCTTCCTACGAGCAGTACTTC
TRBV15	TRBD2	TRBJ2-1	NA	CATSRGAGLAGVGEQFF	TGTGCCACCAGCAGAGGAGCAGGACTAGCGGGAGTAGGTGAGCAGTTCTTC
TRBV5-6	NA	TRBJ2-2	NA	CASSLGTFFAGELFF	TGTGCCAGCAGCCTCGGGACATTTTTCGCCGGGGAGCTGTTTTTT
TRBV10-3	NA	TRBJ2-3	NA	CAITGGSTDTQYF	TGTGCCATCACGGGGGGCAGCACAGATACGCAGTATTTT
TRBV5-1	NA	TRBJ1-5	few	CASSLSGNQPQHF	TGCGCCAGCAGCTTGTCGGGCAATCAGCCCCAGCATTTT
TRBV6-5	NA	TRBJ1-4	NA	CASSYRWANPNEKLFF	TGTGCCAGCAGTTACCGATGGGCCAACCCTAATGAAAAACTGTTTTTT
TRBV5-4	NA	TRBJ1-6	many	CASSSGGGASLGSPLHF	TGTGCCAGCAGCTCCGGCGGAGGGGCGAGTTTGGGTTCACCCCTCCACTTT
TRBV10-3	NA	TRBJ1-6	NA	CAISDSNSPLHF	TGTGCCATCAGCGACAGCAATTCACCCCTCCACTTT
TRBV28	NA	TRBJ1-3	NA	CASETTGHISGNTIYF	TGTGCCAGCGAGACGACGGGACACATCTCTGGAAACACCATATATTTT
TRBV29-1	TRBD1	TRBJ2-1	NA	CSVEPGGGQGVREQFF	TGCAGCGTTGAACCCGGAGGGGGACAGGGAGTAAGGGAGCAGTTCTTC